Reported below is one T cell receptor (beta chain). Its antigen remains unidentified. This entry is derived from a study of cytomegalovirus exposure and HLA in healthy donors. Study-wide points: CMV serostatus was the sole immune exposure information available. The listing of 150 to 200 TCR beta chains classed them as cytomegalovirus-associated.

Donors sampled were nominally healthy, though unrecorded immune exposures were likely. The CDR3 totals 17 residues. Germline V gene sequence: CDR1 SEHNR, CDR2 FQNEAQ (reference sequence). The trim removed 5 bases at V and 5 bases at J, leaving 14 bases unmatched. The PCR employed 60 Vbeta primers together with 13 Jbeta primers. Data came from immunoSEQ multiplex PCR; TCRdb stores just in-frame clones and leaves some out. The sample shows about 160,000 clones, 78% of them seen only once. This chain joins TRBV7-9 and TRBJ1-2, with 10 nucleotides matching TRBD1. This TCR came from a woman aged 40-49 years in good health and CMV-seropositive. Sequencing was done on a sample of PBMCs. In nucleotides, the CDR3 is TGTGCCAGCAGCCCGTCTCTCTCCGGGACAGGGGATTATGGCTACACCTTC. This gives the protein CASSPSLSGTGDYGYTF.